The 26 T cell receptor beta chains given below trace back to one sample, sequenced in a study of blood T cell repertoires in COVID-19. Sequenced by immunoSEQ multiplex PCR; TCRdb stores in-frame clones only, minus some. The sample holds 100,000 to 150,000 clones, about 74% seen once. The specimen sequenced was peripheral blood. The receptors were sampled from a man between 60 and 75 years old with acute or convalescent COVID-19.

The chain couples TRBV18 to TRBJ1-1, with D tentatively TRBD1 (6 bases). In germline, CDR1 is KGHSH, CDR2 LQKENI. Trimming removed 8 bases from V and 3 bases from J, with 13 bases in between. The CDR3 totals 13 residues. Here the CDR3 reads CASRGEGDTEAFF. DNA of the CDR3: TGTGCCAGCCGGGGTGAGGGGGACACTGAAGCTTTCTTT.

This chain links TRBV9 with TRBJ2-5, with 9 bases aligning to TRBD2. After removal of 3 bases from V and 2 bases from J, the junction contained 8 bases not matched to a gene. The CDR3 runs 16 residues. Germline V CDR1 and CDR2: SGDLS, YYNGEE. CDR3: CASSETVAGAQETQYF. DNA for the CDR3: TGTGCCAGCAGCGAAACCGTAGCGGGAGCTCAAGAGACCCAGTACTTC.

V gene TRBV6-5 combines with J gene TRBJ1-6, with 7 nucleotides matching TRBD1. The CDR3 runs to 14 residues. J was trimmed by 9 bases and V by 8 bases; bases with no gene match: 10. The germline CDR1 and CDR2 sequences are MNHEY and SVGAGI. The CDR3 protein is CASVGAQGVSPLHF. For the CDR3, the DNA is TGTGCCAGCGTAGGGGCGCAGGGGGTTTCACCCCTCCACTTT.

The genes are TRBV20-1 and TRBJ1-2; D remains ambiguous. The CDR3 has 11 amino acids. The ends were cut back, 6 bases at V and 3 bases at J, with 8 bases in the middle. Germline V lookup: CDR1 DFQATT, CDR2 SNEGSKA (reference sequence). The CDR3 nucleotides are TGCAGTGCCACACGGGACTATGGCTACACCTTC. It is translated as CSATRDYGYTF.

V and J are TRBV11-2 and TRBJ2-1; weak D call: TRBD1 (5 bases). The V and J ends lost 11 bases and 1 base respectively, with 12 bases between them. The CDR3 is 13 residues long. Germline V gene sequence: CDR1 SGHAT, CDR2 FQNNGV. The CDR3 region is CAEGVGSYNEQFF. In nucleotides, the CDR3 is TGTGCCGAAGGGGTAGGTTCCTACAATGAGCAGTTCTTC.

As regards this clone: Different DNA sequences within this sample yield the same CDR3. J is TRBJ2-5 and V is TRBV19, with D maybe TRBD2 (6 bases). The germline V gene encodes CDR1 LNHDA and CDR2 SQIVND (reference sequence). The V gene lost 3 bases and the J gene lost 4 bases, with 12 bases spanning the gap. The CDR3 has 14 residues. The CDR3 DNA follows: TGTGCCAGTAGTATCGGGGGAGTGAGAGAGACCCAGTACTTC. As protein: CASSIGGVRETQYF.

The rearrangement links TRBV3-1 (or the pseudogene TRBV3-2) to TRBJ1-2; weak D call: TRBD1 (6 bases). Trimming removed 4 bases at V and 4 bases at J, with 10 bases between. The CDR3 sequence is 13 residues long. Germline V CDR1 and CDR2: LGHDT, YNNKEL (reference sequence). The CDR3: CASSLGTSYGYTF. Here the CDR3 DNA reads TGTGCCAGCAGCCTAGGGACATCCTATGGCTACACCTTC.

This clone was recorded a few times. This chain uses TRBV7-3 with TRBJ2-2; 11 positions agree with TRBD2. The CDR3 runs 15 residues. The germline V gene has CDR1 SGHTA and CDR2 FQGTGA. The J segment lost 6 bases and the V segment lost 0 bases, leaving 0 bases of the junction unmatched. The CDR3 DNA sequence: TGTGCCAGCAGCTTAACTAGCGGGAGGGCCGGGGAGCTGTTTTTT. Protein sequence: CASSLTSGRAGELFF.

The V and J genes are TRBV4-1 and TRBJ1-2; D ambiguous. In germline, CDR1 is MGHRA, CDR2 YSYEKL. CDR3 size: 14 residues. The V and J ends lost 2 bases and 3 bases respectively, with 10 bases between them. The CDR3 protein is CASSQIPSYYGYTF. The CDR3 nucleotides read TGCGCCAGCAGCCAAATACCGAGCTACTATGGCTACACCTTC.

The chain recombines TRBV7-9 with TRBJ2-5; 7 nucleotides line up with TRBD2. Germline V gene sequence: CDR1 SEHNR, CDR2 FQNEAQ (reference sequence). The CDR3 sequence is 17 residues long. After removal of 2 bases from V and 3 bases from J, the junction contained 12 bases not matched to a gene. CDR3: CASSLTSAGVDKETQYF. The CDR3 nucleotides read TGTGCCAGCAGCTTAACTAGCGCGGGGGTAGATAAAGAGACCCAGTACTTC. The whole variable domain, filled in from reference TRBV7-9 and TRBJ2-5, reads DTGVSQNPRHKITKRGQNVTFRCDPISEHNRLYWYRQTLGQGPEFLTYFQNEAQLEKSRLLSDRFSAERPKGSFSTLEIQRTEQGDSAMYLCASSLTSAGVDKETQYFGPGTRLLVL.

The gene calls are TRBV6-1 and TRBJ2-3, with 11 positions matching TRBD2. The V gene end was trimmed by 1 base and the J gene end by 3 bases; junction bases not matched to a gene: 3. CDR1 and CDR2 from the germline V gene are MNHNS and SASEGT. The CDR3 consists of 16 residues. The CDR3 loop is CASSEGSGGATDTQYF. The CDR3 region has the DNA TGTGCCAGCAGTGAAGGTAGCGGGGGGGCAACAGATACGCAGTATTTT.

This chain uses TRBV7-9 with TRBJ1-1; D perhaps matches TRBD1 (5 bases). Trimming took off 2 bases at V and 2 bases at J, with 15 bases between the two ends. Germline CDR1 is SEHNR and CDR2 is FQNEAQ (reference sequence). CDR3 length: 16 residues. This CDR3 reads CASSLRSRGENTEAFF. The CDR3 DNA is TGTGCCAGCAGCTTAAGGTCCCGGGGGGAAAACACTGAAGCTTTCTTT.

The J gene is TRBJ1-1, the V gene TRBV30; 8 bases fit TRBD1. This CDR3 has 15 amino acids. The V and J ends lost 3 bases and 1 base, in that order; junction bases with no gene match: 7. Looked up from germline, CDR1 is GTSNPN and CDR2 is SVGIG (reference sequence). CDR3 loop: CAWRWSGGPNTEAFF. For the CDR3, the DNA is TGTGCCTGGAGGTGGTCAGGGGGCCCGAACACTGAAGCTTTCTTT.

The chain links TRBV6-4 to TRBJ2-3; TRBD1 matches at 7 bases. Unmatched junction bases numbered 6, after V lost 4 bases and J lost 5 bases. The germline CDR1 and CDR2 sequences are MRHNA and SNTAGT. The CDR3 contains 14 residues. The CDR3: CASSVTTGRDTQYF. In DNA form, the CDR3 reads TGTGCCAGCAGTGTCACGACAGGGCGAGATACGCAGTATTTT.

This chain links TRBV13 with TRBJ1-4; D remains ambiguous. Germline V CDR1 and CDR2: PRHDT, FYEKMQ (reference sequence). Trimming cost V 3 bases and J 6 bases, with 11 bases left between them. The CDR3 length is 14 residues. The CDR3 is CASSFRGIHEKLFF. The CDR3 DNA is TGTGCCAGCAGCTTCAGAGGTATCCATGAAAAACTGTTTTTT.

The chain is built from TRBV28 and TRBJ1-1; no reliable D call. V lost 2 bases, J lost 1 base, and 11 bases lay in between. The germline gives CDR1 MDHEN, CDR2 SYDVKM. The CDR3 runs 15 residues. CDR3: CASSLVSGGNTEAFF. CDR3 sequence (DNA): TGTGCCAGCAGTTTAGTATCAGGAGGGAACACTGAAGCTTTCTTT.

The chain has TRBV6-1 and TRBJ1-5, with D maybe TRBD1 (6 bases). Per the germline V gene, CDR1 is MNHNS and CDR2 is SASEGT. The CDR3 is 17 residues long. Trimming shortened V by 2 bases and J by 0 bases, and 14 bases separated the two germline ends. Here the CDR3 DNA reads TGTGCCAGCAGTGAATCCCCACAGGGATATAGCAATCAGCCCCAGCATTTT. Residues: CASSESPQGYSNQPQHF.

This clone turned up a few times. The chain couples TRBV6-1 to TRBJ1-5; D not certain. The ends were cut back, 3 bases at V and 6 bases at J, with 15 bases in the middle. Per germline, CDR1 MNHNS and CDR2 SASEGT. The CDR3 has 15 amino acids. CDR3 sequence (DNA): TGTGCCAGCAGTGACACCCACAGATACGGTCAGCCCCAGCATTTT. Amino acid sequence: CASSDTHRYGQPQHF.

V gene TRBV19 combines with J gene TRBJ1-1; D unclear. The CDR3 consists of 13 residues. The germline V and J ends were trimmed by 7 bases and 0 bases, with 9 bases remaining between them. Germline V CDR1 and CDR2: LNHDA, SQIVND (reference sequence). CDR3 nucleotides: TGTGCCAGTACCCCCACAATGAACACTGAAGCTTTCTTT. It is translated as CASTPTMNTEAFF.

This chain connects TRBV27 to TRBJ2-2; D perhaps matches TRBD2 (6 bases). The germline V gene has CDR1 MNHEY and CDR2 SMNVEV (reference sequence). Deletions cut 8 bases from V and 4 bases from J, with 14 bases between. CDR3 length: 14 residues. CDR3 in amino acids: CASSSTRSTGELFF. The CDR3 nucleotides read TGTGCCAGCTCCTCGACTAGGTCCACCGGGGAGCTGTTTTTT.

In this sample, this clone turned up once. The chain links TRBV5-4 to TRBJ2-2; a weak D match, TRBD2 (5 bases). Trimming left V 0 bases short and J 7 bases short, with 22 bases between. There are 18 residues in the CDR3. CDR1 is SGHNT, CDR2 YYREEE, per germline (reference sequence). The CDR3 loop is CASSLGEWTGTAGGELFF. The CDR3 coding sequence is TGTGCCAGCAGCTTGGGGGAATGGACGGGAACCGCCGGCGGGGAGCTGTTTTTT.

The rearrangement links TRBV5-4 to TRBJ2-1; D not resolved. V shed 0 bases and J shed 0 bases, with 7 bases lying between them. Germline assignment: CDR1 SGHNT and CDR2 YYREEE (reference sequence). The CDR3 sequence is 15 residues long. DNA for the CDR3: TGTGCCAGCAGCTTGGGCAGTCGCTCCTACAATGAGCAGTTCTTC. It is translated as CASSLGSRSYNEQFF.

The CDR3 loop reads CASSLEVGAGYNEQFF. The CDR3 DNA sequence: TGTGCCAGCAGCTTAGAGGTGGGGGCTGGCTACAATGAGCAGTTCTTC. This chain links TRBV7-3 with TRBJ2-1, with TRBD1 as a possible D gene (6 bases). The V end lost 2 bases, the J end lost 3 bases, and 14 bases lay between the germline ends. CDR1 is SGHTA and CDR2 is FQGTGA in the germline V gene. This CDR3 comprises 16 residues.

The chain is built from TRBV10-2 and TRBJ1-2, with 10 bases that match TRBD1. This CDR3 is 15 amino acids long. V lost 0 bases and J lost 4; bases outside the gene matches: 2. The V gene's germline CDR1 is WSHSY and CDR2 SAAADI. The CDR3 bases are TGCGCCAGCAGTGAGTCGACAGGGGGCCGCTATGGCTACACCTTC. This sequence encodes CASSESTGGRYGYTF.

This clone was detected once. The chain recombines TRBV29-1 with TRBJ1-2, with a tentative D call TRBD1 (5 bases). The CDR3 covers 13 residues. Germline V lookup: CDR1 SQVTM, CDR2 ANQGSEA. Trimming cost V 4 bases and J 4 bases, with 13 bases left between them. As DNA, the CDR3 is TGCAGCGTTGTGGAGGGGCCTCCCTATGGCTACACCTTC. Protein sequence: CSVVEGPPYGYTF.

This clone was recorded only once. CDR3 residues: CASSDRVHEQYF. The DNA of the CDR3 is TGTGCCAGCAGTGACAGGGTCCACGAGCAGTACTTC. V and J are TRBV27 and TRBJ2-7; 7 bases are shared with TRBD1. The germline gives CDR1 MNHEY, CDR2 SMNVEV (reference sequence). CDR3 size: 12 residues. V shed 5 bases, J shed 5 bases, and the junction held 3 bases outside the gene matches.